The source of this T cell receptor beta chain is a study of blood T cell repertoires in COVID-19. Study-level background: Spain, Italy and the United States supplied samples that represented acute and convalescent COVID-19. In each case, the material was cDNA or gDNA derived from T cells, B-cell-depleted T cells, or PBMCs.

Original handling: Cell counts per sample came from amplifying reference gene primers. The method was immunoSEQ multiplex PCR; TCRdb's version includes in-frame clones alone and lacks a portion of them. V and J calls and clone size are copied from that table; D and trimming were computed from the DNA. The sample comprises around 130,000 clones, approximately 85% of which are singletons, and around an eighth rests with the top ten. The CDR3 totals 16 residues. CDR1 and CDR2 from the germline V gene are SNHLY and FYNNEI. The junction had 5 bases not matched to a gene; V was cut back by 5 bases and J by 0 bases.

Sample: peripheral blood. The sequence derives from a human donor in a cohort sampled during active COVID-19. The chain recombines TRBV2 with TRBJ2-7, with 12 bases that match TRBD2. The CDR3 is CASSRTSGVGSYEQYF. Here the CDR3 DNA reads TGTGCCAGCAGTAGGACTAGCGGGGTAGGCTCCTACGAGCAGTACTTC.